This TCR beta chain was documented in a study of monozygotic twins with inflammatory bowel disease. Eight separate reactions per sample served to make cDNA. Reprocessing the 5' RACE reads, TCRdb reports a single entry for every CDR3 protein and omits DNA. The sample holds about 200,000 distinct CDR3 sequences. Germline V CDR1 and CDR2: SGHDT, YYEEEE. The CDR3 covers 12 residues. Material: blood. This TCR was sampled from a human donor with ulcerative colitis or Crohn's disease, or a healthy co-twin of an affected twin (not recorded which). This sequence joins TRBV5-6 and TRBJ2-2. This chain's CDR3 is CASSLSTGELFF. The variable domain in full, with the rest retrieved from reference TRBV5-6 and TRBJ2-2, is DAGVTQSPTHLIKTRGQQVTLRCSPKSGHDTVSWYQQALGQGPQFIFQYYEEEERQRGNFPDRFSGHQFPNYSSELNVNALLLGDSALYLCASSLSTGELFFGEGSRLTVL.